The 29 T cell receptor beta chains presented below share a single source sample, sequenced in a study of cytomegalovirus exposure and HLA in healthy donors. The PCR contained 60 Vbeta and 13 Jbeta primers. Generated by immunoSEQ multiplex PCR, the TCRdb table keeps only in-frame clones and is missing some. Here the sample spans roughly 150,000 clones, approximately 85% being singletons. The specimen sequenced was PBMCs. The receptors here all came from a girl aged 2 to 9 in good health and CMV-seropositive.

This clone was observed a few times. The rearrangement uses TRBV28 and TRBJ2-3; TRBD2 agrees at 16 bases. The CDR3 has 16 residues. After removal of 6 bases from V and 4 bases from J, the junction contained 4 bases not matched to a gene. Per germline, CDR1 MDHEN and CDR2 SYDVKM. CDR3 amino acids: CASSPGLAGGPDTQYF. CDR3 nucleotide sequence: TGTGCCAGCAGCCCGGGACTAGCGGGAGGGCCAGATACGCAGTATTTT.

This clone was found a few times. The gene calls are TRBV5-4 and TRBJ2-3; D may be TRBD1 (6 bases). CDR3 length: 15 residues. From germline, CDR1 is SGHNT and CDR2 YYREEE (reference sequence). The V end lost 4 bases, the J end lost 2 bases, and 14 bases lay between the germline ends. CDR3 bases: TGTGCCAGCAGCGCGACAGGTTCGCTCACAGATACGCAGTATTTT. It translates to CASSATGSLTDTQYF.

This sequence joins TRBV9 and TRBJ1-5; 7 positions agree with TRBD1. From germline, CDR1 is SGDLS and CDR2 YYNGEE. The CDR3 has 15 residues. The V segment lost 3 bases and the J segment 3 bases; nucleotides outside the gene matches: 6. CDR3 bases: TGTGCCAGCAGCGCCGGGACAGCAATCAATCAGCCCCAGCATTTT. Protein product: CASSAGTAINQPQHF.

V and J are TRBV2 and TRBJ2-4, with D possibly being TRBD1 (6 bases). The V gene's germline CDR1 is SNHLY and CDR2 FYNNEI. The CDR3 totals 20 residues. Trimming removed 6 bases from V and 4 bases from J, with 31 bases in between. CDR3 sequence: CASSQQGRWITRGGKNIQYF. The CDR3 DNA sequence: TGTGCCAGCAGCCAACAGGGTAGGTGGATTACCAGGGGCGGGAAAAACATTCAGTACTTC.

This clone was seen only a few times. The rearrangement uses TRBV6-1 and TRBJ2-5; tentatively, D is TRBD2 (5 bases). Trimming cost V 8 bases and J 4 bases, with 17 bases left between them. This CDR3 has 14 residues. From germline, CDR1 is MNHNS and CDR2 SASEGT. The CDR3 protein is CASGRGMEAETQYF. CDR3 DNA: TGTGCCAGCGGTCGGGGAATGGAGGCAGAGACCCAGTACTTC.

The table lists this clone with a few counts. The chain combines TRBV13 with TRBJ2-3, with TRBD2 matching over 7 bases. The germline V gene has CDR1 PRHDT and CDR2 FYEKMQ (reference sequence). This CDR3 is 14 amino acids long. After removal of 1 base from V and 10 bases from J, the junction contained 8 bases not matched to a gene. CDR3 region: CASSLVGEGAPQYF. In DNA, the CDR3 is TGTGCCAGCAGCTTAGTGGGGGAGGGTGCGCCGCAGTATTTT.

This chain joins TRBV9 and TRBJ2-1, with 12 bases lining up with TRBD2. Germline CDR1 and CDR2: SGDLS and YYNGEE. CDR3 size: 15 residues. Trimming removed 3 bases from V and 9 bases from J; junction bases left unmatched: 7. The DNA for the CDR3 is TGTGCCAGCAGCGAACTAGCGGGAGGCCCCCGTGAGCAGTTCTTC. Protein: CASSELAGGPREQFF.

For this clone: A read error may account for a junction end that differs from germline. The chain carries TRBV7-9 and TRBJ1-5, with TRBD1 as a possible D gene (5 bases). Germline assignment: CDR1 SEHNR and CDR2 FQNEAQ (reference sequence). This CDR3 region has 18 residues. The CDR3 region is CSSSLRENVGGKGQPQHF. As DNA, the CDR3 is TGTTCCAGCAGCTTACGGGAGAATGTGGGGGGGAAGGGTCAGCCCCAGCATTTT. Combining the CDR3 with reference TRBV7-9 and TRBJ1-5 gives the whole variable domain DTGVSQNPRHKITKRGQNVTFRCDPISEHNRLYWYRQTLGQGPEFLTYFQNEAQLEKSRLLSDRFSAERPKGSFSTLEIQRTEQGDSAMYLCSSSLRENVGGKGQPQHFGDGTRLSIL.

This sequence joins TRBV28 and TRBJ1-4; no clear D gene. The CDR3 is made up of 12 amino acids. Germline CDR1 MDHEN, CDR2 SYDVKM. The germline V and J ends were trimmed by 2 bases and 8 bases, with 6 bases remaining between them. The CDR3 DNA follows: TGTGCCAGCAGTTTAGGCAGGGAAAAACTGTTTTTT. As protein: CASSLGREKLFF.

The V and J genes are TRBV6-1 and TRBJ2-7; D gene uncertain. The CDR3 is 12 residues long. CDR1 and CDR2 (germline): MNHNS, SASEGT. Trimming cost V 0 bases and J 6 bases, with 6 bases left between them. CDR3 nucleotide sequence: TGTGCCAGCAGTGAAGCGTACACCGAGCAGTACTTC. Protein: CASSEAYTEQYF.

The V and J genes are TRBV9 and TRBJ1-5; 9 nucleotides agree with TRBD1. In germline, CDR1 is SGDLS, CDR2 YYNGEE. The CDR3 length is 14 residues. Germline trimming cut 4 bases from V and 7 bases from J; bases unmatched to any gene: 6. The CDR3 loop reads CASSTGTGRQPQHF. The DNA of the CDR3 is TGTGCCAGCAGCACCGGGACAGGGCGACAGCCCCAGCATTTT.

This clone has just a few counts. The CDR3 protein is CASSPTGGNEKLFF. CDR3 DNA sequence: TGTGCCAGCAGTCCGACAGGGGGTAATGAAAAACTGTTTTTT. The chain joins TRBV25-1 to TRBJ1-4, with 9 bases that match TRBD1. This CDR3 contains 14 residues. V gave up 5 bases and J gave up 4 bases; unmatched junction bases: 2. From germline, CDR1 is MGHDK and CDR2 SYGVNS.

J is TRBJ2-5 and V is TRBV28, with 7 bases fitting TRBD1. CDR1 and CDR2 from the germline V gene are MDHEN and SYDVKM. The CDR3 runs to 13 residues. V was pared by 8 bases and J by 5 bases, with 8 bases of the junction left unmatched. CDR3 nucleotide sequence: TGTGCCAGCCACGACAGGGTTGACGAGACCCAGTACTTC. Protein product: CASHDRVDETQYF. Full variable domain (remainder filled in from reference TRBV28 and TRBJ2-5): DVKVTQSSRYLVKRTGEKVFLECVQDMDHENMFWYRQDPGLGLRLIYFSYDVKMKEKGDIPEGYSVSREKKERFSLILESASTNQTSMYLCASHDRVDETQYFGPGTRLLVL.

This clone is a singleton in its sample. The V and J genes are TRBV6-5 and TRBJ1-2; D is perhaps TRBD1 (5 bases). Trimming removed 6 bases from V and 8 bases from J, with 13 bases in between. The germline V gene has CDR1 MNHEY and CDR2 SVGAGI. The CDR3 runs 12 residues. The CDR3 coding sequence is TGTGCCAGCAGCTCAGGGTTTTTGGGCTACACCTTC. Its protein is CASSSGFLGYTF.

This clone was counted between two and nine times. The rearrangement links TRBV30 to TRBJ2-1; weak D call: TRBD1 (5 bases). V gave up 5 bases and J gave up 3 bases, with 14 bases separating them. CDR3 length equals 14 residues. The germline V gene encodes CDR1 GTSNPN and CDR2 SVGIG (reference sequence). CDR3 nucleotide sequence: TGTGCCTGGGCCGACGGCCAGGGCTACAATGAGCAGTTCTTC. It codes for CAWADGQGYNEQFF.

V and J are TRBV29-1 and TRBJ1-2; D uncertain. The CDR3 has 13 residues. Between the trimmed V and J ends, which lost 7 bases and 4 bases, there was a span of 16 bases. Germline V gives CDR1 SQVTM, CDR2 ANQGSEA. CDR3 protein: CSGPPKRSYGYTF. CDR3 sequence (DNA): TGCAGCGGTCCTCCCAAGCGCTCCTATGGCTACACCTTC.

V is TRBV28 and J is TRBJ2-1; TRBD2 matches 10 bases. The CDR3 has 14 amino acids. Germline assignment: CDR1 MDHEN and CDR2 SYDVKM. Trimming removed 7 bases from V and 5 bases from J; junction bases left unmatched: 5. CDR3 DNA: TGTGCCAGCAAATGGACTAGCGGAAACAATGAGCAGTTCTTC. As protein: CASKWTSGNNEQFF.

V gene TRBV6-5 combines with J gene TRBJ2-3, with D possibly matching TRBD1 (6 bases). The germline V gene has CDR1 MNHEY and CDR2 SVGAGI. The CDR3 has 14 residues. V was shortened by 7 bases and J by 6 bases, with 17 bases between the two germline ends. The CDR3 spells CASTPGDLSDTQYF. DNA of the CDR3: TGTGCCAGCACCCCAGGGGATCTTAGTGATACGCAGTATTTT.

The chain links TRBV2 to TRBJ2-5, with TRBD1 matching 7 bases. The J call is uncertain, as TRBJ2-7 better fits the DNA end. This CDR3 has 14 residues. Germline V lookup: CDR1 SNHLY, CDR2 FYNNEI. The CDR3 loop is CASSEQQGLYEQYF. In DNA, the CDR3 is TGTGCCAGCAGTGAACAACAGGGGCTGTACGAGCAGTACTTC.

The CDR3 DNA is TGTGCCAGCAGTATCCTCAGGGGGCCGGATCAGCCCCAGCATTTT. Its translation is CASSILRGPDQPQHF. The rearrangement links TRBV2 to TRBJ1-5, with 8 bases matching TRBD1. The ends lost 5 bases at V and 5 bases at J; junction bases unmatched: 8. Germline lookup yields CDR1 SNHLY and CDR2 FYNNEI. The CDR3 contains 15 residues.

The chain is built from TRBV4-1 and TRBJ1-1, with D maybe TRBD1 (6 bases). Germline CDR1 MGHRA, CDR2 YSYEKL. The V end was cut by 1 base, the J end by 0 bases, with 15 bases between. The CDR3 is made up of 17 amino acids. The CDR3 spells CASSQANVGQLNTEAFF. CDR3 in DNA: TGCGCCAGCAGCCAAGCCAATGTTGGACAGTTGAACACTGAAGCTTTCTTT.

Concerning this clone: The junction departs from the called germline gene at one end, perhaps through a read error. V gene TRBV5-1 combines with J gene TRBJ2-7; D is perhaps TRBD2 (5 bases). The CDR3 is 15 residues long. CDR1 SGHRS and CDR2 YFSETQ come from the germline V gene. CDR3 region: CASRLEVGSSYEQYF. The CDR3 DNA reads as TGCGCCAGCAGGTTGGAAGTTGGGAGCTCCTACGAGCAGTACTTC. The full variable domain, in which reference TRBV5-1 and TRBJ2-7 provide the parts outside the CDR3, is KAGVTQTPRYLIKTRGQQVTLSCSPISGHRSVSWYQQTPGQGLQFLFEYFSETQRNKGNFPGRFSGRQFSNSRSEMNVSTLELGDSALYLCASRLEVGSSYEQYFGPGTRLTVT.

The chain uses TRBV6-4 and TRBJ2-7, with TRBD2 matching over 10 bases. V shed 6 bases, J shed 3 bases, and the junction held 8 bases outside the gene matches. CDR3 length: 15 residues. The germline gives CDR1 MRHNA, CDR2 SNTAGT. CDR3 sequence (DNA): TGTGCCAGCAGGCGGACTAGCGGAAACTTCTACGAGCAGTACTTC. The encoded protein is CASRRTSGNFYEQYF.

Remarks on this clone: The junction departs from germline at one end; a sequencing error may be responsible. The J gene is TRBJ2-1, the V gene TRBV7-9; D call uncertain. The CDR3 runs to 18 residues. Germline CDR1 reads SEHNR; CDR2 reads FQNEAQ (reference sequence). The CDR3 here is CSSSPATGVFSSYNEQFF. CDR3 coding DNA: TGTTCCAGCAGCCCTGCGACCGGAGTCTTTAGCTCCTACAATGAGCAGTTCTTC.

In nucleotides, the CDR3 is TGTGCCAGCAGTTGGAACAGCGGGAGCTGGGCAGATACGCAGTATTTT. Amino acid sequence: CASSWNSGSWADTQYF. The rearrangement uses TRBV6-6 and TRBJ2-3; TRBD2 matches 8 bases. CDR1 is MNHNY and CDR2 is SVGAGI in the germline V gene (reference sequence). The CDR3 has 16 amino acids. Losses at the gene ends were 4 bases for V and 4 bases for J; bases not matched to a gene: 10.

This chain uses TRBV28 with TRBJ2-7; 14 bases fit TRBD2. The trim removed 2 bases at V and 9 bases at J, leaving 3 bases unmatched. The germline V gene has CDR1 MDHEN and CDR2 SYDVKM. There are 14 residues in the CDR3. The CDR3 DNA is TGTGCCAGCAGTTTAGGGACTAGCGGGAGCGGGCAGTACTTC. Translated, it gives CASSLGTSGSGQYF.

This clone appeared a single time. CDR3 nucleotides: TGCGCCAGCAGCCTGGGGCAGTACAATGAGCAGTTCTTC. This translates into CASSLGQYNEQFF. The gene calls are TRBV5-1 and TRBJ2-1, with D possibly TRBD1 on 5 matching bases. The CDR3 runs 13 residues. Germline loops: CDR1 SGHRS, CDR2 YFSETQ. Deletions cut 4 bases from V and 4 bases from J, with 9 bases between.

The table lists this clone with a few counts. The rearrangement uses TRBV19 and TRBJ1-5; TRBD1 matches at 8 bases. Per the germline V gene, CDR1 is LNHDA and CDR2 is SQIVND (reference sequence). Losses at the gene ends were 2 bases for V and 4 bases for J; bases not matched to a gene: 4. The CDR3 is 15 residues long. CDR3 DNA sequence: TGTGCCAGTAGTATACAGGACAGGGTTAATCAGCCCCAGCATTTT. Encoded protein: CASSIQDRVNQPQHF.

The chain links TRBV30 to TRBJ2-7; D is undetermined. The CDR3 runs to 13 residues. V was pared by 4 bases and J by 3 bases, with 13 bases between. Germline values: CDR1 GTSNPN, CDR2 SVGIG (reference sequence). The CDR3 protein is CAWNPGRHYEQYF. The CDR3 DNA follows: TGTGCCTGGAACCCCGGCAGGCACTACGAGCAGTACTTC.